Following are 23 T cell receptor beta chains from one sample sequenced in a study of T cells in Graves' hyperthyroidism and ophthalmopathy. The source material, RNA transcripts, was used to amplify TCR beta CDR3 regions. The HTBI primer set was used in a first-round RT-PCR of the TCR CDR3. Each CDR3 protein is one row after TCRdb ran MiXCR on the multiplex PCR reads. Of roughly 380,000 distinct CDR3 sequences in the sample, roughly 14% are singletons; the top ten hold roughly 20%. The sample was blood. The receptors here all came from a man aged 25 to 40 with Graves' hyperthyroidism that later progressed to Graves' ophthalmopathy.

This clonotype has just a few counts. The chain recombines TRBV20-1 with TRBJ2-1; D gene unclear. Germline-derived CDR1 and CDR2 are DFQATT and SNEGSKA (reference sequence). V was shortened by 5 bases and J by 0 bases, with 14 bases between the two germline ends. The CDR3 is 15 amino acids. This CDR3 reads CSAAHNTSSYNEQFF. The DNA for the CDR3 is TGCAGTGCTGCACACAACACGAGCTCCTACAATGAGCAGTTCTTC.

CDR3 sequence: CASIGRANPAGYTF. CDR3 in DNA: TGTGCCAGTATAGGCAGGGCCAATCCTGCGGGCTACACCTTC. J is TRBJ1-2 and V is TRBV19; the D gene is possibly TRBD1 (5 bases). This CDR3 contains 14 residues. The germline gives CDR1 LNHDA, CDR2 SQIVND (reference sequence). Trimming took 7 bases from V and 8 from J, leaving 20 bases between them.

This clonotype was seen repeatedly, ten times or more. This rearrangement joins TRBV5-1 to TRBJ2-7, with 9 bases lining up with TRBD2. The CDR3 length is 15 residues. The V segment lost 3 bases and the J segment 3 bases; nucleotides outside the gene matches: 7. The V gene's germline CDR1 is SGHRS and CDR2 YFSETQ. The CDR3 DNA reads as TGCGCCAGCAGCTCCGTAGCGGGGGCTGTCTACGAGCAGTACTTC. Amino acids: CASSSVAGAVYEQYF.

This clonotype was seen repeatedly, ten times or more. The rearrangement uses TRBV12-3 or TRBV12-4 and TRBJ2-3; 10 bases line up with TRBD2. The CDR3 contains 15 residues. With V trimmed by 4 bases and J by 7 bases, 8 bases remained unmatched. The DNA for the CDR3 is TGTGCCAGCAGTTCCCAAGCGGGGGGGCTTCATACGCAGTATTTT. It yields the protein CASSSQAGGLHTQYF.

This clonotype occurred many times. The CDR3 sequence: CASSLRAGGGASNQPQHF. CDR3 DNA sequence: TGTGCCAGCAGCTTGCGGGCTGGGGGGGGCGCGAGCAATCAGCCCCAGCATTTT. The chain combines TRBV5-5 with TRBJ1-5; tentatively, D is TRBD1 (6 bases). V was trimmed by 1 base and J by 1 base, leaving 18 bases between them. The CDR3 covers 18 residues. The germline gives CDR1 SGHKS, CDR2 YYEKEE (reference sequence).

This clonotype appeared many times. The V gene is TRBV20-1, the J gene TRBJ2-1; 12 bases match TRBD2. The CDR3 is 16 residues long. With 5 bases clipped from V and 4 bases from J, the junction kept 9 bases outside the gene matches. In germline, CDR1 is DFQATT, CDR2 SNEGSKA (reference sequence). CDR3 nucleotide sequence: TGCAGTGCTGCCCCGCCGGGGACTAGCGGGTACAATGAGCAGTTCTTC. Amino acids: CSAAPPGTSGYNEQFF.

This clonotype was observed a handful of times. CDR3 sequence reads: CASSHDGVGGEIQETQYF. CDR3 bases: TGTGCCAGCAGCCATGATGGGGTGGGGGGGGAAATACAAGAGACCCAGTACTTC. The chain combines TRBV3-1 with TRBJ2-5; 7 nucleotides match TRBD2. The CDR3 has 18 residues. Trimming took 3 bases from V and 2 from J; bases not matched to a gene: 15. Germline assignment: CDR1 LGHDT and CDR2 YNNKEL (reference sequence).

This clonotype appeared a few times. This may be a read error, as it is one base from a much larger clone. The CDR3: CASSFPRDTTYERYF. The DNA for the CDR3 is TGTGCCAGCAGCTTCCCCCGGGACACAACCTACGAGCGGTACTTC. The chain is built from TRBV11-2 and TRBJ2-7; possibly TRBD1 for D (6 bases). The CDR3 sequence is 15 residues long. Per the germline V gene, CDR1 is SGHAT and CDR2 is FQNNGV.

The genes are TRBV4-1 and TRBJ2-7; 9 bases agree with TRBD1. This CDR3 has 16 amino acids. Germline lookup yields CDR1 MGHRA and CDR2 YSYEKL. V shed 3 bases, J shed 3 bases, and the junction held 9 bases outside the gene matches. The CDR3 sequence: CASSHKLGTGNYEQYF. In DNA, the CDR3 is TGCGCCAGCAGCCACAAACTCGGGACAGGGAACTACGAGCAGTACTTC.

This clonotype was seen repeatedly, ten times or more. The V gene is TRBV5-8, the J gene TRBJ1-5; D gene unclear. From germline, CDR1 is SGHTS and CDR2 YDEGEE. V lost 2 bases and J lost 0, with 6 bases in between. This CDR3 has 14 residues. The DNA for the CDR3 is TGTGCCAGCAGCTTATGGTATAGCAATCAGCCCCAGCATTTT. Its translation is CASSLWYSNQPQHF. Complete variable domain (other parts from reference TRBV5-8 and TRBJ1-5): EAGVTQSPTHLIKTRGQQATLRCSPISGHTSVYWYQQALGLGLQFLLWYDEGEERNRGNFPPRFSGRQFPNYSSELNVNALELEDSALYLCASSLWYSNQPQHFGDGTRLSIL.

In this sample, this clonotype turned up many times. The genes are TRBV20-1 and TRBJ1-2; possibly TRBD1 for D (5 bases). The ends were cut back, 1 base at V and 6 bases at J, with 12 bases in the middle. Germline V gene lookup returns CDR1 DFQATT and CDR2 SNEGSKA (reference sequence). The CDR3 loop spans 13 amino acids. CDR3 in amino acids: CSARGDSSHGYTF. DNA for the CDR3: TGCAGTGCTAGAGGTGACAGTTCTCATGGCTACACCTTC.

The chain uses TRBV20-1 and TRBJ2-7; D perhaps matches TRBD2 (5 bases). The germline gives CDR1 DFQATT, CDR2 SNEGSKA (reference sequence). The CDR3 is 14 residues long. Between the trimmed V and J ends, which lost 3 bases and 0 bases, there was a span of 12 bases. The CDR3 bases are TGCAGTGCTAGTGTCGGGGATAGCTCCTACGAGCAGTACTTC. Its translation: CSASVGDSSYEQYF.

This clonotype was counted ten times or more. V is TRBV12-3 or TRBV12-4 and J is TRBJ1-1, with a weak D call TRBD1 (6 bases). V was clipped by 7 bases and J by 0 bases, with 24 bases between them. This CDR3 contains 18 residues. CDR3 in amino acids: CASTPWAGADTLNTEAFF. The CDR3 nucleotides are TGTGCCAGCACCCCTTGGGCGGGGGCGGACACGTTGAACACTGAAGCTTTCTTT.

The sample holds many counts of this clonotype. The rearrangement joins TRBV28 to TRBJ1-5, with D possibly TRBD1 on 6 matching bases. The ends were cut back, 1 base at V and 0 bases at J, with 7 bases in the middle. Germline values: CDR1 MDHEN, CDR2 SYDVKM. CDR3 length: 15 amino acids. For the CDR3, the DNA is TGTGCCAGCAGTTTATTACAGGGTAGCAATCAGCCCCAGCATTTT. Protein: CASSLLQGSNQPQHF.

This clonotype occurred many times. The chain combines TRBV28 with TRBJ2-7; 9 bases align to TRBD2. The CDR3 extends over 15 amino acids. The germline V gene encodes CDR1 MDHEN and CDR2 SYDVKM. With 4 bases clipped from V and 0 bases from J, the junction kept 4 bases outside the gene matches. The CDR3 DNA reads TGTGCCAGCAGTTCCAGCGGGGGGCTCTCCTACGAGCAGTACTTC. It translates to CASSSSGGLSYEQYF.

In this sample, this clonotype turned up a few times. The DNA for the CDR3 is TGTGCCACCAGTGATCAAAGCTATGGCTACACCTTC. Translation: CATSDQSYGYTF. The gene calls are TRBV24-1 and TRBJ1-2; D gene unclear. Germline V gives CDR1 KGHDR, CDR2 SFDVKD. The CDR3 spans 12 residues. Trimming cost V 3 bases and J 4 bases, with 5 bases left between them.

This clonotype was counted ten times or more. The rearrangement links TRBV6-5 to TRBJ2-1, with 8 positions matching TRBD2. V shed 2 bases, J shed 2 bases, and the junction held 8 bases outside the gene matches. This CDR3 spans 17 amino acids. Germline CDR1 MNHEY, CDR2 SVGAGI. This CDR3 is CASSYLREGPTYNEQFF. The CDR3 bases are TGTGCCAGCAGTTACCTCCGGGAGGGCCCGACCTACAATGAGCAGTTCTTC.

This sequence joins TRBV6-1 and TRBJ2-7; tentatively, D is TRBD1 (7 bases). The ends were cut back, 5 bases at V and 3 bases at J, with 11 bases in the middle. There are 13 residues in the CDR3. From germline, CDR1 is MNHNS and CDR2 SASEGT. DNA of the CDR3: TGTGCCAGCAGTCCAGGGGGGAACTACGAGCAGTACTTC. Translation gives CASSPGGNYEQYF.

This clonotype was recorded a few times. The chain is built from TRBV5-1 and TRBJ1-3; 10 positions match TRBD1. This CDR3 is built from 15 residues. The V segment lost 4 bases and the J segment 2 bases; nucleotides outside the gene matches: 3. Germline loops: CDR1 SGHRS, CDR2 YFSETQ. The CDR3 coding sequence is TGCGCCAGCAGCACGGACAGGGGGACTGGAAACACCATATATTTT. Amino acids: CASSTDRGTGNTIYF.

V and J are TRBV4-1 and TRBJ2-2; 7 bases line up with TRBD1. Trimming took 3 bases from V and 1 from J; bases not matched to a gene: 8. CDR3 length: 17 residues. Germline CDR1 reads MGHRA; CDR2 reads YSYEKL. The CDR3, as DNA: TGCGCCAGCAGCCAGGTTGAACAGGGGTGGAACACCGGGGAGCTGTTTTTT. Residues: CASSQVEQGWNTGELFF.

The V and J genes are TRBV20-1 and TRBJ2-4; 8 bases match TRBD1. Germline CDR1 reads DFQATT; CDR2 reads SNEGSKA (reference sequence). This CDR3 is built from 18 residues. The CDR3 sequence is CSINPGGFLGVAKNIQYF. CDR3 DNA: TGCAGCATCAACCCAGGGGGCTTCTTAGGGGTAGCCAAAAACATTCAGTACTTC.

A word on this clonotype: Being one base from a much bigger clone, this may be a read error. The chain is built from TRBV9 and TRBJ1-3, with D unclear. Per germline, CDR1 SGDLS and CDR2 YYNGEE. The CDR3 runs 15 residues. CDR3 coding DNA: TGTGCCAGCAGCGGACCTCCCTCGGGAGGAAACACCATGTATTTT. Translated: CASSGPPSGGNTMYF.

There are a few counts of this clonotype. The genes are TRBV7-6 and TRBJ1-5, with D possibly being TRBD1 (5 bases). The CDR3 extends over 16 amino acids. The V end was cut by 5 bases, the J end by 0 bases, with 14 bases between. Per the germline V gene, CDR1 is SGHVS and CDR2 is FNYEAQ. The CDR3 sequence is CASSPEGRNSNQPQHF. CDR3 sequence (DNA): TGTGCCAGCAGCCCAGAGGGACGGAATAGCAATCAGCCCCAGCATTTT.